One sample yielded the 25 T cell receptor beta chains listed below, sequenced in a study of radiotherapy plus CTLA-4 blockade in lung cancer. The table came from immunoSEQ multiplex PCR; TCRdb's copy has only in-frame clones and leaves some out. The sample has 20,000 or so clones, roughly 83% seen once. Sequencing used peripheral blood, obtained from a patient treated with radiotherapy plus ipilimumab. The receptors were gathered from a human donor with non-small cell lung cancer whose response to radiotherapy plus ipilimumab could not be evaluated.

The chain carries TRBV5-1 and TRBJ2-1, with D possibly being TRBD1 (6 bases). Germline V CDR1 and CDR2: SGHRS, YFSETQ. V was clipped by 1 base and J by 6 bases, with 14 bases between them. This CDR3 region has 15 residues. CDR3 loop: CASSLSNDRSNEQFF. For the CDR3, the DNA is TGCGCCAGCAGCTTGTCCAATGACAGGAGCAATGAGCAGTTCTTC.

CDR3 protein: CASSFPTRQAAYGYTF. CDR3 in DNA: TGTGCCAGCAGCTTCCCTACCAGACAGGCCGCCTATGGCTACACCTTC. The chain recombines TRBV7-2 with TRBJ1-2; a weak D match, TRBD1 (6 bases). CDR1 and CDR2 (germline): SGHTA, FQGNSA. Trimming pared 3 bases from V and 4 bases from J, leaving 18 bases between. The CDR3 spans 16 residues.

V usage is TRBV11-1 and J usage is TRBJ1-2, with D perhaps matching TRBD1 (5 bases). Germline V gives CDR1 SGHAT, CDR2 FQDESV (reference sequence). The CDR3 extends over 14 amino acids. V was pared by 0 bases and J by 3 bases, with 8 bases between. The CDR3 DNA reads as TGTGCCAGCAGCTTAGCAGGGGCTCACTATGGCTACACCTTC. This encodes CASSLAGAHYGYTF.

The chain couples TRBV11-2 to TRBJ2-3; D is unresolved. The CDR3 covers 15 residues. V lost 0 bases and J lost 6, with 13 bases in between. Germline V gives CDR1 SGHAT, CDR2 FQNNGV. CDR3 amino acids: CASSLDPSPGDTQYF. CDR3 coding DNA: TGTGCCAGCAGCTTAGATCCCAGCCCCGGGGATACGCAGTATTTT.

J is TRBJ2-5 and V is TRBV2; no clear D. The CDR3 loop spans 11 amino acids. The V and J ends lost 2 bases and 4 bases respectively, with 2 bases between them. Germline V gene data show CDR1 as SNHLY and CDR2 as FYNNEI. The CDR3 DNA sequence: TGTGCCAGCAGTGAACGAGAGACCCAGTACTTC. Translating gives CASSERETQYF.

The chain couples TRBV18 to TRBJ1-2, with D unclear. V shed 3 bases and J shed 7 bases, with 21 bases lying between them. Germline assignment: CDR1 KGHSH and CDR2 LQKENI. The CDR3 contains 16 residues. Here the CDR3 reads CASSPEPLTGTTGYTF. CDR3 nucleotides: TGTGCCAGCTCACCCGAACCCCTTACGGGAACAACTGGCTACACCTTC.

The chain employs TRBV2 and TRBJ2-6; no definite D call. The CDR3 is 14 residues long. Per the germline V gene, CDR1 is SNHLY and CDR2 is FYNNEI. V lost 0 bases and J lost 4, with 4 bases in between. The CDR3 DNA reads TGTGCCAGCAGTGAAGCGCGGGGGGCCAACGTCCTGACTTTC. Protein sequence: CASSEARGANVLTF.

This chain connects TRBV29-1 to TRBJ2-7; perhaps TRBD1 as D (6 bases). Germline V gives CDR1 SQVTM, CDR2 ANQGSEA. CDR3 length equals 15 residues. V lost 6 bases and J lost 0, with 18 bases in between. The CDR3 region is CSVIPPRDNSYEQYF. For the CDR3, the DNA is TGCAGCGTAATCCCCCCCCGGGACAACTCCTACGAGCAGTACTTC.

The chain is built from TRBV11-2 and TRBJ1-1; 7 positions agree with TRBD1. V was pared by 4 bases and J by 11 bases, with 13 bases of the junction left unmatched. There are 14 residues in the CDR3. Germline CDR1 reads SGHAT; CDR2 reads FQNNGV. CDR3 in amino acids: CASSSPGTDVGAFF. The CDR3 region has the DNA TGTGCCAGCAGCTCCCCCGGGACAGATGTAGGTGCTTTCTTT.

This chain uses TRBV5-1 with TRBJ1-1; maybe TRBD1 (5 bases). The CDR3 extends over 14 amino acids. Germline CDR1 is SGHRS and CDR2 is YFSETQ. The V and J ends lost 0 bases and 1 base respectively, with 7 bases between them. The CDR3 DNA sequence: TGCGCCAGCAGCTTGGGACAGCAGAACACTGAAGCTTTCTTT. Protein: CASSLGQQNTEAFF.

The chain recombines TRBV2 with TRBJ2-5; 9 nucleotides agree with TRBD2. Germline CDR1 is SNHLY and CDR2 is FYNNEI. Trimming cost V 1 base and J 2 bases; bases outside gene matches: 2. The CDR3 runs 15 residues. CDR3 amino acids: CASSEGLAVQETQYF. CDR3 in DNA: TGTGCCAGCAGTGAAGGACTAGCGGTTCAAGAGACCCAGTACTTC.

The gene calls are TRBV5-1 and TRBJ2-6; TRBD1 matches 10 bases. Germline V gives CDR1 SGHRS, CDR2 YFSETQ. CDR3 length: 15 residues. The trim removed 9 bases at V and 0 bases at J, leaving 3 bases unmatched. CDR3 loop: CATRTGGSGANVLTF. In nucleotides, the CDR3 is TGCGCCACCCGGACAGGGGGCTCTGGGGCCAACGTCCTGACTTTC.

This clone came up once. The gene calls are TRBV15 and TRBJ1-5, with D perhaps TRBD1 (5 bases). CDR1 LNHNV and CDR2 YYDKDF come from the germline V gene (reference sequence). The CDR3 is 14 amino acids. Trimming left V 3 bases short and J 0 bases short, with 6 bases between. The CDR3, as DNA: TGTGCCACCAGCAGGGGGCTTAGCAATCAGCCCCAGCATTTT. Protein: CATSRGLSNQPQHF.

Here the CDR3 DNA reads TGTGCCAGCAGCTCCGTTGGCCCCGAAGAGACCCAGTACTTC. Amino acids: CASSSVGPEETQYF. The chain is built from TRBV7-9 and TRBJ2-5; D ambiguous. The CDR3 runs to 14 residues. CDR1 SEHNR and CDR2 FQNEAQ come from the germline V gene (reference sequence). Between the trimmed V and J ends, which lost 4 bases and 3 bases, there was a span of 12 bases. Based on the CDR3 plus reference TRBV7-9 and TRBJ2-5, the full variable domain is DTGVSQNPRHKITKRGQNVTFRCDPISEHNRLYWYRQTLGQGPEFLTYFQNEAQLEKSRLLSDRFSAERPKGSFSTLEIQRTEQGDSAMYLCASSSVGPEETQYFGPGTRLLVL.

V and J are TRBV6-5 and TRBJ1-2; the D gene is possibly TRBD1 (5 bases). V was shortened by 2 bases and J by 0 bases, with 10 bases between the two germline ends. The CDR3 loop spans 15 amino acids. Germline V gene lookup returns CDR1 MNHEY and CDR2 SVGAGI. The CDR3 DNA follows: TGTGCCAGCAGTTACCAGGGCCTAGCTAACTATGGCTACACCTTC. This codes for CASSYQGLANYGYTF.

J is TRBJ1-2 and V is TRBV2; 11 bases are a match to TRBD1. This CDR3 is 13 amino acids long. From germline, CDR1 is SNHLY and CDR2 FYNNEI. Trimming cost V 7 bases and J 7 bases; bases outside gene matches: 5. The CDR3 reads CASTGQGARGYTF. The CDR3 nucleotides read TGTGCCAGCACTGGACAGGGGGCGCGTGGCTACACCTTC.

This clone appeared a few times. This CDR3 is CASSSPDRGANGYTF. The DNA for the CDR3 is TGTGCCAGCAGCTCGCCCGACAGGGGAGCTAATGGCTACACCTTC. V gene TRBV5-6 combines with J gene TRBJ1-2; TRBD1 matches at 8 bases. The CDR3 is 15 residues long. Germline V gene sequence: CDR1 SGHDT, CDR2 YYEEEE. Unmatched junction bases numbered 10, after V lost 3 bases and J lost 6 bases.

The chain has TRBV28 and TRBJ1-2; possible D gene TRBD1, 6 bases. Germline V lookup: CDR1 MDHEN, CDR2 SYDVKM. The V end lost 6 bases, the J end lost 3 bases, and 14 bases lay between the germline ends. The CDR3 sequence is 14 residues long. The CDR3 sequence is CASSVTTGYYGYTF. The DNA for the CDR3 is TGTGCCAGCAGCGTAACCACAGGGTACTATGGCTACACCTTC.

V usage is TRBV6-5 and J usage is TRBJ2-4, with D unclear. Trimming left V 6 bases short and J 9 bases short, with 12 bases between. Germline CDR1 reads MNHEY; CDR2 reads SVGAGI. This CDR3 contains 12 residues. This CDR3 reads CASRDRLGIQYF. DNA for the CDR3: TGTGCCAGCAGAGACCGACTGGGCATTCAGTACTTC.

DNA of the CDR3: TGTGCCAGCAGTTTACGCGACAGGGTAGATCAGCCCCAGCATTTT. It translates to CASSLRDRVDQPQHF. This chain joins TRBV27 and TRBJ1-5; 7 nucleotides line up with TRBD1. The germline V gene encodes CDR1 MNHEY and CDR2 SMNVEV (reference sequence). Unmatched junction bases numbered 6, after V lost 2 bases and J lost 5 bases. The CDR3 loop spans 15 amino acids.

In this sample, this clone turned up a few times. J is TRBJ1-2 and V is TRBV4-1, with TRBD1 identical over 10 bases. This CDR3 contains 18 residues. V lost 1 base and J lost 5; bases outside the gene matches: 13. Germline-derived CDR1 and CDR2 are MGHRA and YSYEKL. In DNA, the CDR3 is TGCGCCAGCAGCCAAGCCAGACAGGGGGCGAGTAATCCTTATGGCTACACCTTC. Amino acids: CASSQARQGASNPYGYTF.

The chain employs TRBV6-1 and TRBJ2-1; possibly TRBD2 for D (5 bases). Looked up from germline, CDR1 is MNHNS and CDR2 is SASEGT. Trimming removed 4 bases at V and 8 bases at J, with 12 bases between. CDR3 length equals 13 residues. The CDR3: CASSATSFDEQFF. CDR3 coding DNA: TGTGCCAGCAGTGCCACTAGTTTCGATGAGCAGTTCTTC.

This chain joins TRBV27 and TRBJ2-2; D may be TRBD1 (6 bases). V was clipped by 2 bases and J by 4 bases, with 23 bases between them. Germline CDR1 MNHEY, CDR2 SMNVEV (reference sequence). The CDR3 is 19 residues long. CDR3 in amino acids: CASSLPANTGFGSTGELFF. As DNA, the CDR3 is TGTGCCAGCAGTTTACCAGCGAATACAGGGTTTGGTAGCACCGGGGAGCTGTTTTTT.

This chain connects TRBV5-1 to TRBJ2-2, with 8 positions matching TRBD2. The CDR3 runs 16 residues. Unmatched junction bases numbered 5, after V lost 4 bases and J lost 0 bases. Germline V CDR1 and CDR2: SGHRS, YFSETQ. The DNA of the CDR3 is TGCGCCAGCAGCGTTAGCGGGACCACGAACACCGGGGAGCTGTTTTTT. Translated, it gives CASSVSGTTNTGELFF.

This sequence joins TRBV6-5 and TRBJ1-2, with TRBD1 identical over 7 bases. After removal of 5 bases from V and 0 bases from J, the junction contained 6 bases not matched to a gene. The germline CDR1 and CDR2 sequences are MNHEY and SVGAGI. This CDR3 spans 15 amino acids. The CDR3 spells CASSPMTGSNYGYTF. As DNA, the CDR3 is TGTGCCAGCAGTCCTATGACAGGGTCTAACTATGGCTACACCTTC.